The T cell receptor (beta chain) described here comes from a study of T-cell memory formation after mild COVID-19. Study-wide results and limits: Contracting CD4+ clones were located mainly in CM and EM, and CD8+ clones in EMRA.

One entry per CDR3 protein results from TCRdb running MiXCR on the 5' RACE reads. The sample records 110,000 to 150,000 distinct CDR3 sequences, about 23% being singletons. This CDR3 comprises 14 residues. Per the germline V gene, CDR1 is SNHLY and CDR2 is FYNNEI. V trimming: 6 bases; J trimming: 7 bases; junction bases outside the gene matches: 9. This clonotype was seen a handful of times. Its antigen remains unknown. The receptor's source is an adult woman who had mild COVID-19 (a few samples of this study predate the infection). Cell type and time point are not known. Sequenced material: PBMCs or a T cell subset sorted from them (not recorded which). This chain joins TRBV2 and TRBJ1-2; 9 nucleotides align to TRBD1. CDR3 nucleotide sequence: TGTGCCAGCAGAGAGACAGGGGGACTGGCTGGCTACACCTTC. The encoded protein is CASRETGGLAGYTF.